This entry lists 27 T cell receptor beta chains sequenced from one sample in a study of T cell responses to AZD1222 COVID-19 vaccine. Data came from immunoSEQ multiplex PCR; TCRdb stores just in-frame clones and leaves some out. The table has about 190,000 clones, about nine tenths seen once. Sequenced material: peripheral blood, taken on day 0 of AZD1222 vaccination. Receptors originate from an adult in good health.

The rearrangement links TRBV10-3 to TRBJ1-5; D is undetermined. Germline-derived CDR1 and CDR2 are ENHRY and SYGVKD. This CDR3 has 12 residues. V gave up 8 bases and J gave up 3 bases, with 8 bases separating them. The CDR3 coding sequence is TGTGCCATCGCCGATTCCAATCAGCCCCAGCATTTT. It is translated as CAIADSNQPQHF.

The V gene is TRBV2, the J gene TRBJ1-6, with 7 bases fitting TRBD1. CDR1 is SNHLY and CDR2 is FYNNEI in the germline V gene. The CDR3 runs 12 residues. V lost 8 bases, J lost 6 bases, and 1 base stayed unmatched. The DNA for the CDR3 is TGTGCCAGCGGGGACAGTAATTCACCCCTCCACTTT. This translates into CASGDSNSPLHF.

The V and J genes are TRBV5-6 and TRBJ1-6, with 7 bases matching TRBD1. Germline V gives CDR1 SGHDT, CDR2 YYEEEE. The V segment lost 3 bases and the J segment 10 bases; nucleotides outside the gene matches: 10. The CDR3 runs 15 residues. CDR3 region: CASSSGQILRSPLHF. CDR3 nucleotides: TGTGCCAGCAGCTCGGGACAGATTTTAAGGTCACCCCTCCACTTT.

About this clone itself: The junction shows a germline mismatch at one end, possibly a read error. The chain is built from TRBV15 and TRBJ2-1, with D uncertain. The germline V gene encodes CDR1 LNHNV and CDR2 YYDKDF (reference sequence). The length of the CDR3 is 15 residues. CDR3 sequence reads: CATSRDSQSFNEQFF. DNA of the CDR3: TGTGCCACCAGCAGAGATTCGCAGTCCTTCAATGAGCAGTTCTTC.

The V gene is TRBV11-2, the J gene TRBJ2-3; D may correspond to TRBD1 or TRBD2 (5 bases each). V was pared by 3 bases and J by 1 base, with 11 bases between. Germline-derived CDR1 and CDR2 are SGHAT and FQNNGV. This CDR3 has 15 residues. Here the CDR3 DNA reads TGTGCCAGCAGCTTTGGGCAGGGAGGCACAGATACGCAGTATTTT. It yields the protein CASSFGQGGTDTQYF.

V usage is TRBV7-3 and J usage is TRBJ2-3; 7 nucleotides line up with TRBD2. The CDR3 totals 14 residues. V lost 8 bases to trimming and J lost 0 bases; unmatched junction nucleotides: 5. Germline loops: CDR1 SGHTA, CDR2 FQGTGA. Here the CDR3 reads CASGPGGSTDTQYF. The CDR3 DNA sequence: TGTGCCAGCGGCCCGGGGGGAAGCACAGATACGCAGTATTTT.

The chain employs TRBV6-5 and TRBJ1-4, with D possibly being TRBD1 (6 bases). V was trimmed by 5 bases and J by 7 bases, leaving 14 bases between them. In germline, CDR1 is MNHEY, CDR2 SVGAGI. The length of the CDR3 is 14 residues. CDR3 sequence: CASSNAGAAEKLFF. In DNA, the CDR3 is TGTGCCAGCAGTAACGCGGGGGCGGCTGAAAAACTGTTTTTT.

As DNA, the CDR3 is TGCGCCAGCAGCTTGCTCGGGGACACTGAAGCTTTCTTT. It codes for CASSLLGDTEAFF. The chain recombines TRBV5-1 with TRBJ1-1; D call uncertain. Germline V CDR1 and CDR2: SGHRS, YFSETQ. Trimming pared 1 base from V and 3 bases from J, leaving 7 bases between. This CDR3 is 13 amino acids long.

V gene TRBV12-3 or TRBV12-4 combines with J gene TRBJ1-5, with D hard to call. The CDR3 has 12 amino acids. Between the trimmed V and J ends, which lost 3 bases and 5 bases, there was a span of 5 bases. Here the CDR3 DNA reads TGTGCCAGCAGTTTCGGTTATCAGCCCCAGCATTTT. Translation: CASSFGYQPQHF.

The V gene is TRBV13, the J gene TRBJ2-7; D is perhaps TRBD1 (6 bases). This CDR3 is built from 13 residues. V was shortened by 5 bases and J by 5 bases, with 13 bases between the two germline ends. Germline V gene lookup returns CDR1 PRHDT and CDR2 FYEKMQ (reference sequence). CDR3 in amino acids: CASSPTGFHEQYF. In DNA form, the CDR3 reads TGTGCCAGCAGCCCCACAGGGTTTCACGAGCAGTACTTC. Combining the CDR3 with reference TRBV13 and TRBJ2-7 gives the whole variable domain AAGVIQSPRHLIKEKRETATLKCYPIPRHDTVYWYQQGPGQDPQFLISFYEKMQSDKGSIPDRFSAQQFSDYHSELNMSSLELGDSALYFCASSPTGFHEQYFGPGTRLTVT.

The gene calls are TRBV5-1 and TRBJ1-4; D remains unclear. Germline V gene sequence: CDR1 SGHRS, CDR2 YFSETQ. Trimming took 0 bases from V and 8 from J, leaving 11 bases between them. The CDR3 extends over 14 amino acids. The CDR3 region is CASSLDSWVEKLFF. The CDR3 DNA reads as TGCGCCAGCAGCTTGGATAGCTGGGTGGAAAAACTGTTTTTT. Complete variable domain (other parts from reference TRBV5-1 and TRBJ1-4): KAGVTQTPRYLIKTRGQQVTLSCSPISGHRSVSWYQQTPGQGLQFLFEYFSETQRNKGNFPGRFSGRQFSNSRSEMNVSTLELGDSALYLCASSLDSWVEKLFFGSGTQLSVL.

CDR3 residues: CASSQVTDSTYEQYF. Written as DNA, the CDR3 is TGTGCCAGCAGCCAAGTCACGGACAGTACCTACGAGCAGTACTTC. V is TRBV14 and J is TRBJ2-7, with D maybe TRBD1 (6 bases). The germline gives CDR1 SGHDN, CDR2 FVKESK. This CDR3 is 15 amino acids long. V was pared by 1 base and J by 2 bases, with 12 bases between.

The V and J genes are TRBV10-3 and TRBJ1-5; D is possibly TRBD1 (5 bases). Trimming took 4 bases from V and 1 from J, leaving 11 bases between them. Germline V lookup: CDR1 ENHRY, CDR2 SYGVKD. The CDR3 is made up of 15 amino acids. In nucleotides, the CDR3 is TGTGCCATCAGTGGTTCCCAGGGAAGCAATCAGCCCCAGCATTTT. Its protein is CAISGSQGSNQPQHF.

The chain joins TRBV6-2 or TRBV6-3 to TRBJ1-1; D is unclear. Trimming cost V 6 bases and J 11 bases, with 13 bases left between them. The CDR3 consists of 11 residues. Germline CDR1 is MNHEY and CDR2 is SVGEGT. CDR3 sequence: CASSTGLWAFF. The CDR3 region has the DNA TGTGCCAGCAGCACCGGACTCTGGGCTTTCTTT.

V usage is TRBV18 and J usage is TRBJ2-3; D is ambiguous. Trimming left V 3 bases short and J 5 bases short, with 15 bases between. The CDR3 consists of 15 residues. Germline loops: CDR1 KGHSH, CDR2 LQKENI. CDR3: CASSPATASEDTQYF. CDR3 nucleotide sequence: TGTGCCAGCTCACCCGCTACCGCATCCGAAGATACGCAGTATTTT.

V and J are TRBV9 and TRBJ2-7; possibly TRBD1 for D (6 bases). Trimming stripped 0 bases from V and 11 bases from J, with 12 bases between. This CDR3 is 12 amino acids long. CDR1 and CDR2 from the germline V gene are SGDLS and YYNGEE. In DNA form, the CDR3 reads TGTGCCAGCAGCGTAGGAGGGGGACCTGAGTACTTC. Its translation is CASSVGGGPEYF.

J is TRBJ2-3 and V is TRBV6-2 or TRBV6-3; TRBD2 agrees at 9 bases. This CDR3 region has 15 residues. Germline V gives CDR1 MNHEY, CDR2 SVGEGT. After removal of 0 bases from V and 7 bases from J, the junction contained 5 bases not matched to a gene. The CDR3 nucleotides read TGTGCCAGCAGTTACTCGGGACTAGCTCTCCATACGCAGTATTTT. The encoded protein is CASSYSGLALHTQYF.

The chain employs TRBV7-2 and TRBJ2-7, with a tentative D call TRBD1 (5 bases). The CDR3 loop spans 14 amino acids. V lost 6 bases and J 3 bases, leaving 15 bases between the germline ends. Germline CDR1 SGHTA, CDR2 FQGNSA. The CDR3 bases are TGTGCCAGCAGTCCAGGGATAGGAGTCTACGAGCAGTACTTC. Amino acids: CASSPGIGVYEQYF.

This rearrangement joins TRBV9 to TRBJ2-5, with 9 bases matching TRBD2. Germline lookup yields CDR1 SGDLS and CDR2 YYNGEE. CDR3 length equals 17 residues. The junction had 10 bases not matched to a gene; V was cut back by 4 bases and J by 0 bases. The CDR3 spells CASSPLGASGNQETQYF. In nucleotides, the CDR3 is TGTGCCAGCAGCCCCCTCGGAGCTAGCGGGAACCAAGAGACCCAGTACTTC.

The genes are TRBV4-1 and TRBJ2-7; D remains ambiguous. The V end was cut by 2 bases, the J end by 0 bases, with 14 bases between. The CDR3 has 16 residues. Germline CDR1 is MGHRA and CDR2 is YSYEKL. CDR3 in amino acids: CASSQLLKDHSYEQYF. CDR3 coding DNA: TGCGCCAGCAGCCAACTTCTTAAGGACCACTCCTACGAGCAGTACTTC.

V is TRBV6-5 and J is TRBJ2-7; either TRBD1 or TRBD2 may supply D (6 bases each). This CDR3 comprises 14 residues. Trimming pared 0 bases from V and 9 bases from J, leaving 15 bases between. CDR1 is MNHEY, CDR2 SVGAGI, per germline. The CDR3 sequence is CASSYSSGAGGQYF. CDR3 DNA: TGTGCCAGCAGTTACTCGTCGGGGGCTGGAGGGCAGTACTTC.

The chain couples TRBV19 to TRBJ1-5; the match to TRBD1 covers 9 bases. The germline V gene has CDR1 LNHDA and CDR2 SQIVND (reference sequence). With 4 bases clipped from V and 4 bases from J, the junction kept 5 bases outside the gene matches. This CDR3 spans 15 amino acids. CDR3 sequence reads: CASSTLTGGNQPQHF. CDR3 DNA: TGTGCCAGTAGTACCCTGACAGGGGGTAATCAGCCCCAGCATTTT.

Here the CDR3 reads CASSLTSERSEQYF. CDR3 DNA sequence: TGTGCCAGCAGCTTGACTAGCGAGCGCTCCGAGCAGTACTTC. The chain uses TRBV7-9 and TRBJ2-7; 8 nucleotides align to TRBD2. After removal of 3 bases from V and 6 bases from J, the junction contained 7 bases not matched to a gene. Germline CDR1 is SEHNR and CDR2 is FQNEAQ (reference sequence). The length of the CDR3 is 14 residues.

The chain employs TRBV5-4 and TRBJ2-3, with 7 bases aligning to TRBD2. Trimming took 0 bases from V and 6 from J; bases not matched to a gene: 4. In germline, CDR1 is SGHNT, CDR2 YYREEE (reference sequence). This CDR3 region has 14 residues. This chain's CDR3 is CASSLGLARDTQYF. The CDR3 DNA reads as TGTGCCAGCAGCTTGGGACTAGCTCGGGATACGCAGTATTTT.

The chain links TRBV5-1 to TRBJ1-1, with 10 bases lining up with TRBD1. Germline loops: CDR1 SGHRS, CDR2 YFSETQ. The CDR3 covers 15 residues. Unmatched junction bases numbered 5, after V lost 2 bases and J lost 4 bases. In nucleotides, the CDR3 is TGCGCCAGCAGCTTCGAGAGGACAGGGGGCACTGAAGCTTTCTTT. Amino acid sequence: CASSFERTGGTEAFF.

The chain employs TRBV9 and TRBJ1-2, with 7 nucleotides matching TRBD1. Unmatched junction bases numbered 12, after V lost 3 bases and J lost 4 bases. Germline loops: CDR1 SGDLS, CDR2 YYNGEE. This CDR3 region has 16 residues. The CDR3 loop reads CASSADRDSNTYGYTF. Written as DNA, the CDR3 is TGTGCCAGCAGCGCCGACCGGGACAGCAACACCTATGGCTACACCTTC.

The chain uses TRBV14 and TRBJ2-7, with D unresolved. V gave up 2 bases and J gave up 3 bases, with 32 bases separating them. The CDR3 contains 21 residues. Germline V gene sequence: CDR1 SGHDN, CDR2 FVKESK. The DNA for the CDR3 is TGTGCCAGCAGCCAAAACCCCGCCCTACACAACGGACGGGTCCTCTACTACGAGCAGTACTTC. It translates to CASSQNPALHNGRVLYYEQYF.